This note documents a single T cell receptor (beta chain) sequence. Its cognate antigen is unknown. Genomic DNA acted as the template from which TCR beta VDJ combination and CDR3 sequence profiling were carried out. Each CDR3 protein gets one entry after TCRdb re-called the reads with MiXCR. The data hold 55,000 to 80,000 distinct CDR3 sequences, with around half observed a single time. These data come from a study of CD8+CD57+ T cells in acquired aplastic anemia. The CDR3 runs to 18 residues. Unmatched junction bases numbered 16, after V lost 4 bases and J lost 5 bases. CDR1 is MGHRA, CDR2 YSYEKL, per germline. Study-wide results and limits: The study identified around 28 CD8+ CDR3 sequences shared by patients and controls.

The source is a human donor in good health, serving as a control. The chain combines TRBV4-1 with TRBJ2-7; TRBD2 matches 11 bases. The specimen was sorted CD4+, CD8+, or CD8+CD57+ T cells (not recorded which) from PBMCs. CDR3 in amino acids: CASSRSHIPGLAADEQYF. The CDR3 DNA is TGCGCCAGCAGCCGTTCTCATATACCGGGACTAGCGGCAGACGAGCAGTACTTC.